The source of this TCR beta chain is a study of cytomegalovirus exposure and HLA in healthy donors. On the study more broadly: Among the 398 genotyped donors, just over 80% were placed in the Caucasian-associated ancestry cluster.

Germline V CDR1 and CDR2: GTSNPN, SVGIG (reference sequence). The CDR3 extends over 11 amino acids. The V end was cut by 2 bases, the J end by 6 bases, with 5 bases between. The PCR used 60 Vbeta and 13 Jbeta primers. Measured with immunoSEQ multiplex PCR; TCRdb has only the in-frame clones, and not every one. The sample lists under 150,000 clones, about two thirds occurring once. The sequencing sample was made of PBMCs. The gene calls are TRBV30 and TRBJ1-3; no firm D call. The receptor was derived from a woman in her thirties or forties in good health and CMV-seronegative. CDR3 nucleotides: TGTGCCTGGAGTAGAGAAAACACCATATATTTT. It is translated as CAWSRENTIYF.